These 14 T cell receptor beta chains came from one sample sequenced in a study of blood T cell repertoires in COVID-19. Sequencing was performed with immunoSEQ multiplex PCR; in TCRdb, only in-frame clones are kept and a portion is missing. The sample holds roughly 250,000 clones; roughly four fifths are singletons and the top ten take around 9.9%. The sample was peripheral blood. Receptors were obtained from a woman older than 75 with acute or convalescent COVID-19.

The rearrangement links TRBV12-5 to TRBJ2-3, with D maybe TRBD2 (7 bases). Per the germline V gene, CDR1 is LGHNT and CDR2 is FRNRAP. V shed 3 bases and J shed 4 bases, with 14 bases lying between them. The CDR3 consists of 15 residues. CDR3 coding DNA: TGTGCTAGTGGTTTACCGGGGGGCCTGGCAGATACGCAGTATTTT. Translated: CASGLPGGLADTQYF.

The chain combines TRBV18 with TRBJ1-4; TRBD1 is a possible D gene (6 bases). The germline CDR1 and CDR2 sequences are KGHSH and LQKENI. The length of the CDR3 is 14 residues. Trimming left V 2 bases short and J 9 bases short, with 13 bases between. The CDR3 DNA follows: TGTGCCAGCTCACCAAGGGACCGGGACAAAAAACTGTTTTTT. Protein: CASSPRDRDKKLFF.

V is TRBV23-1 and J is TRBJ1-4; 9 bases map to TRBD1. TRBV23-1 counts as an open reading frame of uncertain function. The V and J ends lost 2 bases and 7 bases, in that order; junction bases with no gene match: 5. The CDR3 length is 15 residues. The DNA for the CDR3 is TGCGCCAGCAGTCAACCGGGACAGGGAGGTGAAAAACTGTTTTTT. It yields the protein CASSQPGQGGEKLFF.

The J gene is TRBJ2-5, the V gene TRBV5-1, with TRBD2 matching 7 bases. With 1 base clipped from V and 0 bases from J, the junction kept 6 bases outside the gene matches. Germline V gene data show CDR1 as SGHRS and CDR2 as YFSETQ. This CDR3 has 16 residues. The CDR3, as DNA: TGCGCCAGCAGCTTGTTGGGGGGGTCGTACCAAGAGACCCAGTACTTC. Translation gives CASSLLGGSYQETQYF.

The chain has TRBV2 and TRBJ1-1, with 10 bases lining up with TRBD1. Germline assignment: CDR1 SNHLY and CDR2 FYNNEI. J was trimmed by 1 base and V by 5 bases; bases with no gene match: 13. The CDR3 runs to 18 residues. The CDR3 protein is CASSILMGQGSANTEAFF. The CDR3 DNA sequence: TGTGCCAGCAGTATTTTAATGGGACAGGGGTCGGCGAACACTGAAGCTTTCTTT.

The chain combines TRBV28 with TRBJ1-6, with TRBD1 matching 10 bases. V dropped 4 bases and J dropped 7; count of bases not matched to a gene: 4. Germline V gene sequence: CDR1 MDHEN, CDR2 SYDVKM. CDR3 length equals 15 residues. CDR3 in amino acids: CASSSWTGGNSPLHF. The CDR3 DNA follows: TGTGCCAGCAGTTCCTGGACAGGGGGAAATTCACCCCTCCACTTT. The whole variable domain, filled in from reference TRBV28 and TRBJ1-6, reads DVKVTQSSRYLVKRTGEKVFLECVQDMDHENMFWYRQDPGLGLRLIYFSYDVKMKEKGDIPEGYSVSREKKERFSLILESASTNQTSMYLCASSSWTGGNSPLHFGNGTRLTVT.

The chain has TRBV4-1 and TRBJ2-3; 8 bases agree with TRBD2. CDR3 length equals 15 residues. CDR1 MGHRA and CDR2 YSYEKL come from the germline V gene. Trimming took 3 bases from V and 4 from J; bases not matched to a gene: 6. The CDR3 DNA is TGCGCCAGCAGCCAGATAGCGGGGTGGCCAGATACGCAGTATTTT. Translation: CASSQIAGWPDTQYF.

V usage is TRBV6-5 and J usage is TRBJ2-1; 9 bases line up with TRBD2. The CDR3 sequence is 15 residues long. Unmatched junction bases numbered 6, after V lost 7 bases and J lost 2 bases. The germline V gene has CDR1 MNHEY and CDR2 SVGAGI. CDR3 in amino acids: CASNKRGATYNEQFF. DNA for the CDR3: TGTGCCAGCAATAAGCGGGGGGCTACCTACAATGAGCAGTTCTTC.

This clone was picked up a small number of times. The genes are TRBV5-1 and TRBJ2-2; weak D call: TRBD1 (6 bases). The CDR3 length is 15 residues. From germline, CDR1 is SGHRS and CDR2 YFSETQ. Trimming left V 0 bases short and J 5 bases short, with 11 bases between. The CDR3 spells CASSLVVGATGELFF. The CDR3 coding sequence is TGCGCCAGCAGCTTGGTAGTGGGGGCGACCGGGGAGCTGTTTTTT.

This chain uses TRBV3-1 (or the pseudogene TRBV3-2) with TRBJ1-2, with D perhaps matching TRBD1 (5 bases). The CDR3 consists of 14 residues. Trimming removed 0 bases at V and 3 bases at J, with 8 bases between. CDR1 is LGHDT, CDR2 YNNKEL, per germline (reference sequence). The CDR3 loop reads CASSQDQGDYGYTF. CDR3 coding DNA: TGTGCCAGCAGCCAAGATCAGGGTGACTATGGCTACACCTTC.

The chain uses TRBV7-8 and TRBJ2-1; no clear D. CDR1 is SGHVS and CDR2 is FQNEAQ in the germline V gene. This CDR3 is 15 amino acids long. With 1 base removed from V and 8 bases from J, the gap between germline ends came to 15 bases. DNA for the CDR3: TGTGCCAGCAGCTTAGAATTAGCCCCCCCCGATGAGCAGTTCTTC. Residues: CASSLELAPPDEQFF.

In its sample, this clone was seen a few times. Other DNA sequences in the same sample also yield this CDR3. The chain links TRBV7-2 to TRBJ1-1, with D possibly being TRBD1 (5 bases). V was clipped by 2 bases and J by 2 bases, with 6 bases between them. Germline CDR1 reads SGHTA; CDR2 reads FQGNSA. CDR3 length: 13 residues. In DNA, the CDR3 is TGTGCCAGCAGCTTACAGGGTAACACTGAAGCTTTCTTT. Amino acid sequence: CASSLQGNTEAFF.

The chain uses TRBV4-1 and TRBJ1-2; 10 nucleotides match TRBD1. Per the germline V gene, CDR1 is MGHRA and CDR2 is YSYEKL. This CDR3 region has 15 residues. J was trimmed by 6 bases and V by 5 bases; bases with no gene match: 9. The CDR3 DNA sequence: TGCGCCAGCAGCGGTCGGGACAGGGGATCGAATGGCTACACCTTC. Translation: CASSGRDRGSNGYTF.

This clone came up many times. The junction does not match germline at one end; this may be a read error. The sample has other DNA sequences that encode this CDR3 too. This rearrangement joins TRBV27 to TRBJ1-3, with unresolved D. The V gene's germline CDR1 is MNHEY and CDR2 SMNVEV (reference sequence). The CDR3 totals 16 residues. The CDR3 DNA reads as TGTGCCAGCAGTCTATCCGCCGGGTCCGGGGGAAACACCATATATTTT. Its protein product is CASSLSAGSGGNTIYF.